The sequence of this T cell receptor (beta chain) was determined in a study of CD8+ T cells in alopecia areata. Study summary: Oral tofacitinib (5 to 10 mg twice daily) was administered to treated patients. Disease severity was quantified as SALT score of affected scalp area. Study results and caveats: The study found that many expanded lesional clones persisted in scalp and blood during tofacitinib.

V was clipped by 5 bases and J by 6 bases; unmatched bases: 4. This CDR3 region has 15 residues. Germline assignment: CDR1 LNHDA and CDR2 SQIVND (reference sequence). cDNA reverse transcribed from extracted RNA served as the sequencing template. Method: immunoSEQ multiplex PCR; TCRdb's copy keeps in-frame clones and lacks some. The table shows under 250,000 clones, with roughly 56% occurring only once. With regard to this clone: What it binds is unknown.

Sample treatment: oral pan-JAK inhibitor, 5-10 mg twice daily. Peripheral blood and lesional scalp punch biopsies came from alopecia areata patients. The receptor was derived from a human donor with alopecia areata. The chain has TRBV19 and TRBJ1-6; 10 positions match TRBD1. The specimen comprised CD4+ T cells sorted from blood, sampled at week 4, from a patient treated with tofacitinib. CDR3 sequence reads: CASSVRTGGNSPLHF. CDR3 nucleotides: TGTGCCAGTAGTGTACGGACAGGGGGTAATTCACCCCTCCACTTT.